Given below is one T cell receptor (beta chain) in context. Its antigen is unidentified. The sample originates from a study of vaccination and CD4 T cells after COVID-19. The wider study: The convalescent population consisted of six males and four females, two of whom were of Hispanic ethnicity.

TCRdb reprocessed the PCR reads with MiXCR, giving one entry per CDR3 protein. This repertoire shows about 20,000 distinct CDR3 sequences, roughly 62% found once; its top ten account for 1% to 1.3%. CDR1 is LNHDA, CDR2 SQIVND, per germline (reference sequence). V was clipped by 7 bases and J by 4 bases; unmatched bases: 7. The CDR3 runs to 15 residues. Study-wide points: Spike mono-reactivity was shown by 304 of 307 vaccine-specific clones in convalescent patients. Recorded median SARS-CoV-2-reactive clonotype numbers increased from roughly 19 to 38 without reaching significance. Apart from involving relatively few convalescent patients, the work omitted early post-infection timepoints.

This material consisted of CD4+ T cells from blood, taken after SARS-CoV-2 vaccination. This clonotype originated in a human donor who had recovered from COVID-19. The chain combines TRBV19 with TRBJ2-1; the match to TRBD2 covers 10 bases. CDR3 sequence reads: CASKPLAGAYNEQFF. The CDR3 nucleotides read TGTGCCAGTAAACCTCTAGCGGGAGCTTACAATGAGCAGTTCTTC.